Listed below are T cell receptor beta chains from one sample, sequenced in a study of post-analysis software for immune sequencing data. TCRdb redid the calling of the PCR reads with MiXCR, one entry per CDR3 protein. The sample has 800,000 to 950,000 distinct CDR3 sequences, roughly 50% seen once; the top ten hold 4.6%. Source material: blood. The receptor set was obtained from a girl between 10 and 17 years old with multiple sclerosis. CDR3s include the opening cysteine and the closing phenylalanine or tryptophan. The order of the fields is J gene, D gene, V gene, clone size, CDR3 DNA, CDR3 protein. The D gene is left open where the match is weak. Clone size is shown for a subset of rows, as once, few, many or a class of expanded clone.

J: TRBJ2-7; D: -; V: TRBV15; size: -; DNA: TGTGCCACCAGCAGAGAGGACAGTTACGAGCAGTACTTC; CDR3: CATSREDSYEQYF
J: TRBJ2-5; D: TRBD2; V: TRBV20-1; size: -; DNA: TGCAGTGCCCTTGCGGGCACTAGCGGGTTCCAAGGGACCCAGTACTTC; CDR3: CSALAGTSGFQGTQYF
J: TRBJ1-2; D: -; V: TRBV29-1; size: few; DNA: TGCAGCGTTGAAGAACCGAACTATGGCTACACCTTC; CDR3: CSVEEPNYGYTF
J: TRBJ2-3; D: TRBD2; V: TRBV7-3; size: -; DNA: TGTGCCAGCAGCATAATAGCGGGAGGCACGCAGTATTTT; CDR3: CASSIIAGGTQYF
J: TRBJ2-5; D: TRBD2; V: TRBV2; size: -; DNA: TGTGCCAGCAGGAGGACTAGAGACGAGACCCAGTACTTC; CDR3: CASRRTRDETQYF
J: TRBJ2-7; D: TRBD1; V: TRBV4-1; size: few; DNA: TGCGCCAGCAGCCGAGGCGAGGGGACAGGAAACTCCTACGAGCAGTACTTC; CDR3: CASSRGEGTGNSYEQYF
J: TRBJ2-1; D: -; V: TRBV29-1; size: -; DNA: TGCAGCGTGGTCCCGGGGTGGGCCTCCTACAATGAGCAGTTCTTC; CDR3: CSVVPGWASYNEQFF
J: TRBJ2-7; D: -; V: TRBV7-2; size: -; DNA: TGTGCCAGCAGCTTAGGACAGGTCTGCGAGCAGTACTTC; CDR3: CASSLGQVCEQYF
J: TRBJ2-1; D: -; V: TRBV5-6; size: -; DNA: TGTGCCAGCAGCCCTTGGCGTTGGAACAATGAGCAGTTCTTC; CDR3: CASSPWRWNNEQFF
J: TRBJ2-5; D: -; V: TRBV7-9; size: -; DNA: TGTGCCAGCTCGCGGGACGATGAGACCCAGTACTTC; CDR3: CASSRDDETQYF
J: TRBJ2-7; D: -; V: TRBV18; size: -; DNA: TGTGCCAGCTCACAAACGCGGAGCTCCTACGAGCAGTACTTC; CDR3: CASSQTRSSYEQYF
J: TRBJ2-1; D: TRBD1; V: TRBV11-2; size: -; DNA: TGTGCCAGCAGCTTTCCGGACAGGGGCCCCTACGAGCAGTTCTTC; CDR3: CASSFPDRGPYEQFF
J: TRBJ1-1; D: -; V: TRBV29-1; size: -; DNA: TGCAGCGTTGAAGATCTGGACACTGAAGCTTTCTTT; CDR3: CSVEDLDTEAFF
J: TRBJ2-5; D: TRBD1; V: TRBV5-1; size: -; DNA: TGCGCCAGCAGCTCCCCCAGGGGGAAGGAGACCCAGTACTTC; CDR3: CASSSPRGKETQYF
J: TRBJ2-5; D: -; V: TRBV6-6; size: -; DNA: TGTGCCAGCAGTCTCACAGCGGAGATCCAAGAGACCCAGTACTTC; CDR3: CASSLTAEIQETQYF
J: TRBJ2-7; D: TRBD2; V: TRBV10-3; size: -; DNA: TGTGCCATCAGTGAGTCTTGGGGGACTAGCGGGTACGAGCAGTACTTC; CDR3: CAISESWGTSGYEQYF
J: TRBJ2-5; D: -; V: TRBV2; size: -; DNA: TGTGCCAGCAGAGGAGGAATAGGAGAGACCCAGTACTTC; CDR3: CASRGGIGETQYF
J: TRBJ2-2; D: -; V: TRBV12-3/TRBV12-4; size: few; DNA: TGTGCCATCACACTCGGACCGAACACCGGGGAGCTGTTTTTT; CDR3: CAITLGPNTGELFF